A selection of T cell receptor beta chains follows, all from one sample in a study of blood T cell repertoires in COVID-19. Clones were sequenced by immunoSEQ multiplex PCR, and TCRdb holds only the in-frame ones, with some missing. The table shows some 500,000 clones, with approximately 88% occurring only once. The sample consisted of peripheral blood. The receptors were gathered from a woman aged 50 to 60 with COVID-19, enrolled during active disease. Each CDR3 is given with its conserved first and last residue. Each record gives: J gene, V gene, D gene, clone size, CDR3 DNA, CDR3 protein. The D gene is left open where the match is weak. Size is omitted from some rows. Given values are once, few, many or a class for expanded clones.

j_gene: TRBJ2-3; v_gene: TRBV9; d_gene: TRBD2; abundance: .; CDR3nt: TGTGCCAGCAGCGTAGTGACGGGGGGGCCAGACACAGATACGCAGTATTTT; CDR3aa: CASSVVTGGPDTDTQYF
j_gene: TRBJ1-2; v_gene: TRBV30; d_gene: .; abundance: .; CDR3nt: TGTGCCTGGGCCGGGGGAGCGAATGGCTACACCTTC; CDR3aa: CAWAGGANGYTF
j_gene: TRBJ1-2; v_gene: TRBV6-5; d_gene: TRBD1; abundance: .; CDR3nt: TGTGCCAGCCGATGGGACAGGGACTCTGGCTACACCTTC; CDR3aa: CASRWDRDSGYTF
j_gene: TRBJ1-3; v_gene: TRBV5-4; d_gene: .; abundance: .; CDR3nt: TGTGCCAGCAGCCCCGGACAGAACTCTGGAAACACCATATATTTT; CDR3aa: CASSPGQNSGNTIYF
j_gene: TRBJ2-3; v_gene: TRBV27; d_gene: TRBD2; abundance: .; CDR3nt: TGTGCCAGCAGTTCACGGGAGGGAGATACGCAGTATTTT; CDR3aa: CASSSREGDTQYF
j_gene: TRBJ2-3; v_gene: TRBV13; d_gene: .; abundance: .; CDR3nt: TGTGCCAGCGCCGGACGGGGGAATGATACGCAGTATTTT; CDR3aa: CASAGRGNDTQYF
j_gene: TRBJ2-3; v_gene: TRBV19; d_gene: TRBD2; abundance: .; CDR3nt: TGTGCCAGTAGTATCCTAACTAGCGACCCCGAGTATACGCAGTATTTT; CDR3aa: CASSILTSDPEYTQYF
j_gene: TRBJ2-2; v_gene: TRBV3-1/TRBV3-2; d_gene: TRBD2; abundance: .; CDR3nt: TGTGCCAGCAGCCAAGAGGGGAGACTAGCTGTGGCCGGGGAGCTGTTTTTT; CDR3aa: CASSQEGRLAVAGELFF
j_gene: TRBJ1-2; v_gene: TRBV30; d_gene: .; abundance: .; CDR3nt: TGTGCCTGGAGTTGGCAGAACTATGGCTACACCTTC; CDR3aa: CAWSWQNYGYTF
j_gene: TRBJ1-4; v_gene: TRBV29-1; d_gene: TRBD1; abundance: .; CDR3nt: TGCAGCGCAACAGGGGGTCCCGGGACTGAAAAACTGTTTTTT; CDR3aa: CSATGGPGTEKLFF
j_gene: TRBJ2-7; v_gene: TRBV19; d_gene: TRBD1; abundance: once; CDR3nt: TGTGCCAGTAGTACCGGACAGGGGTCCTACGAGCAGTACTTC; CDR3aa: CASSTGQGSYEQYF
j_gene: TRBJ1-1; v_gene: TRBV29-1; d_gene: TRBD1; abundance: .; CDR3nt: TGCAGCGCCTTGACAGGGGGCTACACTGAAGCTTTCTTT; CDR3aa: CSALTGGYTEAFF
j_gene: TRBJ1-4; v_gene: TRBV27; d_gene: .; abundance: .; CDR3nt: TGTGCCAGCAGTAATCAGGGGATAGGCGAAAAACTGTTTTTT; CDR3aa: CASSNQGIGEKLFF
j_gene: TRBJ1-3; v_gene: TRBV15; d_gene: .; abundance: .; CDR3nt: TGTGCCACCAGCAGGGGGCGTGGAAACACCATATATTTT; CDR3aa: CATSRGRGNTIYF
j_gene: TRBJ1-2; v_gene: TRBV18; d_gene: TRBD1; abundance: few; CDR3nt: TGTGCCAGCTCTCTGACAGGGGAATTGGAAGGCTACACCTTC; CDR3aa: CASSLTGELEGYTF
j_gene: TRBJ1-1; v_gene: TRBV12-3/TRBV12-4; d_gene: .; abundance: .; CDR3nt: TGTGCCAGCAGTTTGAGCACTGAAGCTTTCTTT; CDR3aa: CASSLSTEAFF
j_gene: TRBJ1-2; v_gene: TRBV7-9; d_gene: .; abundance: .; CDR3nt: TGTGCCAGCAGCTTAGGCGGTAACTATGGCTACACCTTC; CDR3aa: CASSLGGNYGYTF
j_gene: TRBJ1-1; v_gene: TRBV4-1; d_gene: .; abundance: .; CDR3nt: TGCGCCAGCAGCCGGGGGCGATCCCGGGGAGTCAACACTGAAGCTTTCTTT; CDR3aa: CASSRGRSRGVNTEAFF
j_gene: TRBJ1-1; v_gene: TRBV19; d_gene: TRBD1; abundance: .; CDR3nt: TGTGCCAGTAGTGAAATAGACAGGGGGGTGGAAACTGAAGCTTTCTTT; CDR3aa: CASSEIDRGVETEAFF
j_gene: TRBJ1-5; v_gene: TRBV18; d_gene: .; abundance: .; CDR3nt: TGTGCCAGCTCACAATCCGTTGGGAGGCAGCCCCAGCATTTT; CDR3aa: CASSQSVGRQPQHF
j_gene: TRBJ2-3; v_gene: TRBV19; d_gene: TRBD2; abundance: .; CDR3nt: TGTGCCAGTAGTATGATGGCCCTGGGGGGGTCCACAGATACGCAGTATTTT; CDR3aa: CASSMMALGGSTDTQYF
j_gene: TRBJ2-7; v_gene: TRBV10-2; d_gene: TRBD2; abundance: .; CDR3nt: TGCGCCAGCAGTGAGCAGAGCGGGGGTTACGCCTACGAGCAGTACTTC; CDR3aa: CASSEQSGGYAYEQYF
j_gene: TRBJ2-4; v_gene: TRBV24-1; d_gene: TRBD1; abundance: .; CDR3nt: TGTGCCACCAGCAAACGCCATTCGCAGGGGGTGCCACTAGCCAAAAACATTCAGTACTTC; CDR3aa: CATSKRHSQGVPLAKNIQYF
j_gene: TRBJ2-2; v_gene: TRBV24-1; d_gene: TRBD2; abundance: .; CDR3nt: TGTGCCACCAGTGACCACGGGACTAAGAACACCGGGGAGCTGTTTTTT; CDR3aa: CATSDHGTKNTGELFF
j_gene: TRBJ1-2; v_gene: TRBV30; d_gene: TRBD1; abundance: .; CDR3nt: TGTGCCTGGAGTGAGGACAGGGTGCGGAACACCTTC; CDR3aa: CAWSEDRVRNTF
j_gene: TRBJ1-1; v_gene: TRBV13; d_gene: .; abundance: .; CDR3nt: TGTGCCAGCAGCTTAGGCCGGGAACAGATGAACACTGAAGCTTTCTTT; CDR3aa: CASSLGREQMNTEAFF
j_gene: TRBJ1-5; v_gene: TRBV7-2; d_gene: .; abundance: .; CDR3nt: TGTGCCAGCAGCTGGATGGGAAGCGGGAGCAATCAGCCCCAGCATTTT; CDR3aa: CASSWMGSGSNQPQHF
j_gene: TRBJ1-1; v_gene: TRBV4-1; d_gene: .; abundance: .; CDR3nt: TGCGCCAGCAGAACGACAGGAACAACGAACACTGAAGCTTTCTTT; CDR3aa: CASRTTGTTNTEAFF
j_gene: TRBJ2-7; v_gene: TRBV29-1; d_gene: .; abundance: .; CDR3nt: TGCAGCGTTGATAACAGGGACAATATCTACGAGCAGTACTTC; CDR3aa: CSVDNRDNIYEQYF
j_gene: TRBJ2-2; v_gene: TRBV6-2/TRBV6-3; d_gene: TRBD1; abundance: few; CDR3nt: TGTGCCAGCAGTCAGACAGGGCCGAACACCGGGGAGCTGTTTTTT; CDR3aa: CASSQTGPNTGELFF
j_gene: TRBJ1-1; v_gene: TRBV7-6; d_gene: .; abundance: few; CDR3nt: TGTGCCAGCAGCTTAAACGGTGAGAACACTGAAGCTTTCTTT; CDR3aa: CASSLNGENTEAFF